Presented here are 30 T cell receptor beta chains from one specimen sequenced in a study of cytomegalovirus exposure and HLA in healthy donors. PCR employed 60 Vbeta and 13 Jbeta primers. Repertoires were generated with immunoSEQ multiplex PCR, while TCRdb's copy carries only in-frame clones and drops some. The sample gives roughly 120,000 clones, roughly three quarters of which show up once; 1.1% is in the top ten. The sample taken for sequencing was PBMCs. The receptors were gathered from a woman aged 30 to 39 in good health and CMV-seronegative.

The gene calls are TRBV7-8 and TRBJ1-1, with 7 bases matching TRBD1. The CDR3 is 13 amino acids. Germline V lookup: CDR1 SGHVS, CDR2 FQNEAQ. V was clipped by 5 bases and J by 12 bases; unmatched bases: 12. CDR3 loop: CASSPDPGQVPFF. CDR3 DNA sequence: TGTGCCAGCAGCCCTGACCCAGGACAGGTGCCTTTCTTT. Supplemented by reference TRBV7-8 and TRBJ1-1, the full variable domain reads GAGVSQSPRYKVAKRGQDVALRCDPISGHVSLFWYQQALGQGPEFLTYFQNEAQLDKSGLPSDRFFAERPEGSVSTLKIQRTQQEDSAVYLCASSPDPGQVPFFGQGTRLTVV.

This clone was recorded once. The rearrangement joins TRBV18 to TRBJ2-1; a weak D match, TRBD1 (6 bases). CDR1 is KGHSH and CDR2 is LQKENI in the germline V gene. The CDR3 is 16 amino acids. Trimming left V 1 base short and J 3 bases short, with 13 bases between. DNA of the CDR3: TGTGCCAGCTCACCACAGGGGACAAGTGGCTACAATGAGCAGTTCTTC. It encodes CASSPQGTSGYNEQFF.

This rearrangement joins TRBV7-3 to TRBJ1-1, with D possibly being TRBD1 (6 bases). The CDR3 runs to 13 residues. Germline lookup yields CDR1 SGHTA and CDR2 FQGTGA. V lost 6 bases, J lost 1 base, and 9 bases lay in between. For the CDR3, the DNA is TGTGCCAGCAGTAAACAGGGGAACACTGAAGCTTTCTTT. Translating gives CASSKQGNTEAFF. Full variable domain (outside the CDR3, taken from reference TRBV7-3 and TRBJ1-1): GAGVSQTPSNKVTEKGKYVELRCDPISGHTALYWYRQSLGQGPEFLIYFQGTGAADDSGLPNDRFFAVRPEGSVSTLKIQRTERGDSAVYLCASSKQGNTEAFFGQGTRLTVV.

The J gene is TRBJ2-1, the V gene TRBV10-1, with 7 bases matching TRBD1. Germline CDR1 is WNHNN and CDR2 is SYGVQD (reference sequence). V was clipped by 4 bases and J by 2 bases; unmatched bases: 8. The CDR3 runs 16 residues. CDR3 sequence reads: CASSASGTDTYNEQFF. The CDR3 DNA reads as TGCGCCAGCAGTGCTTCGGGGACAGATACCTACAATGAGCAGTTCTTC.

The sample holds one count of this clone. The rearrangement uses TRBV7-2 and TRBJ2-1, with 7 positions matching TRBD2. J lost 4 bases, V lost 5 bases, and 14 bases had no gene match. Germline CDR1 SGHTA, CDR2 FQGNSA. CDR3 length: 17 residues. In DNA, the CDR3 is TGTGCCAGCAGCCTTTCTAGCGGAACCCGGGTTTACAATGAGCAGTTCTTC. Amino acid sequence: CASSLSSGTRVYNEQFF.

The chain employs TRBV30 and TRBJ2-5; the D gene is possibly TRBD1 (6 bases). The CDR3 contains 13 residues. Germline values: CDR1 GTSNPN, CDR2 SVGIG (reference sequence). Trimming left V 2 bases short and J 5 bases short, with 12 bases between. The CDR3 protein is CAWSSGVTETQYF. CDR3 nucleotides: TGTGCCTGGAGTTCAGGGGTAACGGAGACCCAGTACTTC.

The genes are TRBV19 and TRBJ1-5; 8 bases map to TRBD1. The germline gives CDR1 LNHDA, CDR2 SQIVND (reference sequence). This CDR3 spans 14 amino acids. V trimming: 6 bases; J trimming: 5 bases; junction bases outside the gene matches: 6. The CDR3 region has the DNA TGTGCCAGTAGACAGGGGGTTTTGGATCAGCCCCAGCATTTT. Translation gives CASRQGVLDQPQHF.

The chain joins TRBV5-4 to TRBJ2-1, with a tentative D call TRBD1 (6 bases). This CDR3 has 13 residues. V shed 4 bases and J shed 9 bases, with 14 bases lying between them. Germline V lookup: CDR1 SGHNT, CDR2 YYREEE (reference sequence). The CDR3 region is CASSLDRWGEQFF. CDR3 sequence (DNA): TGTGCCAGCAGCCTAGACAGGTGGGGTGAGCAGTTCTTC.

The chain links TRBV27 to TRBJ1-6; TRBD1 aligns across 7 bases. The germline V gene has CDR1 MNHEY and CDR2 SMNVEV (reference sequence). Losses at the gene ends were 3 bases for V and 7 bases for J; bases not matched to a gene: 12. This CDR3 has 17 amino acids. This chain's CDR3 is CASSFITRGSRNSPLHF. CDR3 coding DNA: TGTGCCAGCAGTTTCATCACCAGGGGGTCGAGAAATTCACCCCTCCACTTT.

The chain combines TRBV4-2 with TRBJ2-5; D is ambiguous. Germline V CDR1 and CDR2: LGHNA, YNFKEQ. V was clipped by 0 bases and J by 3 bases, with 11 bases between them. This CDR3 contains 15 residues. The CDR3 region is CASSQEGRQEETQYF. The CDR3 DNA sequence: TGTGCCAGCAGCCAAGAGGGCCGCCAGGAAGAGACCCAGTACTTC.

This chain connects TRBV5-4 to TRBJ1-1, with TRBD1 as a possible D gene (5 bases). The V gene's germline CDR1 is SGHNT and CDR2 YYREEE (reference sequence). V was cut by 4 bases and J by 6 bases, with 13 bases left in between. This CDR3 comprises 13 residues. The CDR3 loop reads CASSRVEGAEAFF. In DNA form, the CDR3 reads TGTGCCAGCAGCCGGGTTGAAGGGGCTGAAGCTTTCTTT.

V usage is TRBV9 and J usage is TRBJ2-1, with TRBD2 as a possible D gene (6 bases). Trimming stripped 4 bases from V and 4 bases from J, with 9 bases between. Germline V gene sequence: CDR1 SGDLS, CDR2 YYNGEE. This CDR3 has 13 residues. The CDR3 loop reads CASSPEGYNEQFF. The DNA for the CDR3 is TGTGCCAGCAGCCCGGAGGGGTACAATGAGCAGTTCTTC.

The CDR3 bases are TGTGCCAGCAGTTATATAGGGGTCGGCGGCTACACCTTC. Amino acids: CASSYIGVGGYTF. This chain links TRBV6-5 with TRBJ1-2; the D gene is possibly TRBD1 (5 bases). There are 13 residues in the CDR3. In germline, CDR1 is MNHEY, CDR2 SVGAGI. V was clipped by 3 bases and J by 8 bases, with 13 bases between them.

This rearrangement joins TRBV4-1 to TRBJ1-2; D is unresolved. CDR1 and CDR2 from the germline V gene are MGHRA and YSYEKL. The CDR3 consists of 14 residues. The ends were cut back, 1 base at V and 4 bases at J, with 10 bases in the middle. CDR3 in DNA: TGCGCCAGCAGCCAAGGGTATACACCCTATGGCTACACCTTC. Protein sequence: CASSQGYTPYGYTF.

V is TRBV5-1 and J is TRBJ1-1; 7 positions match TRBD1. Germline V gene lookup returns CDR1 SGHRS and CDR2 YFSETQ. CDR3 length: 14 amino acids. Trimming at V came to 4 bases and at J to 3 bases, leaving 6 bases not matched to a gene. CDR3 residues: CASSQNRGDTEAFF. The CDR3 DNA follows: TGCGCCAGCAGCCAAAACAGGGGAGACACTGAAGCTTTCTTT.

V and J are TRBV2 and TRBJ1-1; D not resolved. Germline V gene sequence: CDR1 SNHLY, CDR2 FYNNEI. CDR3 length equals 16 residues. V lost 5 bases and J lost 0, with 16 bases in between. The CDR3 nucleotides are TGTGCCAGCAGTTACTTTCGAGGAGGGCTGAACACTGAAGCTTTCTTT. Translated: CASSYFRGGLNTEAFF.

This chain links TRBV5-6 with TRBJ2-7, with 8 bases that match TRBD1. Trimming at V came to 4 bases and at J to 1 base, leaving 4 bases not matched to a gene. Germline V gene sequence: CDR1 SGHDT, CDR2 YYEEEE. This CDR3 is 14 amino acids long. CDR3 sequence: CASSPGTGSYEQYF. CDR3 nucleotide sequence: TGTGCCAGCAGCCCCGGGACAGGTTCCTACGAGCAGTACTTC.

The V call is TRBV5-8, the J call TRBJ2-3; 7 bases fit TRBD1. This CDR3 is 14 amino acids long. The ends lost 4 bases at V and 2 bases at J; junction bases unmatched: 4. Germline-derived CDR1 and CDR2 are SGHTS and YDEGEE. The CDR3 spells CASSPQGDTDTQYF. The CDR3 DNA follows: TGTGCCAGCAGCCCTCAGGGGGACACAGATACGCAGTATTTT. Full variable domain (outside the CDR3, taken from reference TRBV5-8 and TRBJ2-3): EAGVTQSPTHLIKTRGQQATLRCSPISGHTSVYWYQQALGLGLQFLLWYDEGEERNRGNFPPRFSGRQFPNYSSELNVNALELEDSALYLCASSPQGDTDTQYFGPGTRLTVL.

The chain combines TRBV27 with TRBJ2-1; perhaps TRBD2 as D (5 bases). There are 12 residues in the CDR3. Germline V gives CDR1 MNHEY, CDR2 SMNVEV (reference sequence). Deletions cut 2 bases from V and 8 bases from J, with 7 bases between. The DNA of the CDR3 is TGTGCCAGCAGTTTAGGACTCGATGAGCAGTTCTTC. Protein: CASSLGLDEQFF.

The genes are TRBV5-1 and TRBJ2-1, with 7 bases fitting TRBD2. From germline, CDR1 is SGHRS and CDR2 YFSETQ. V was clipped by 4 bases and J by 5 bases; unmatched bases: 6. This CDR3 comprises 14 residues. The CDR3 coding sequence is TGCGCCAGCAGCCCCGGGACTACTAACAATGAGCAGTTCTTC. Protein product: CASSPGTTNNEQFF. The variable domain in full, completed from reference TRBV5-1 and TRBJ2-1, reads KAGVTQTPRYLIKTRGQQVTLSCSPISGHRSVSWYQQTPGQGLQFLFEYFSETQRNKGNFPGRFSGRQFSNSRSEMNVSTLELGDSALYLCASSPGTTNNEQFFGPGTRLTVL.

This clone was seen only a few times. The CDR3 bases are TGTGCCAGCAATGAGGACAGCTCCTACAATGAGCAGTTCTTC. Translation gives CASNEDSSYNEQFF. This chain links TRBV2 with TRBJ2-1; the D gene is possibly TRBD1 (6 bases). The germline V gene encodes CDR1 SNHLY and CDR2 FYNNEI. This CDR3 is built from 14 residues. The germline V and J ends were trimmed by 7 bases and 0 bases, with 10 bases remaining between them.

This clone was seen a few times. This rearrangement joins TRBV6-1 to TRBJ2-1; D gene ambiguous. The CDR3 is 17 residues long. Germline V gene data show CDR1 as MNHNS and CDR2 as SASEGT. Between the trimmed V and J ends, which lost 2 bases and 1 base, there was a span of 15 bases. This CDR3 reads CASSELTLGASYNEQFF. The CDR3, as DNA: TGTGCCAGCAGTGAATTAACCCTAGGAGCTTCCTACAATGAGCAGTTCTTC.

The rearrangement joins TRBV11-2 to TRBJ2-4; 10 positions match TRBD2. The CDR3 is 13 amino acids. With V trimmed by 6 bases and J by 10 bases, 6 bases remained unmatched. Germline-derived CDR1 and CDR2 are SGHAT and FQNNGV. Written as DNA, the CDR3 is TGTGCCAGCAGTTACTCTAGCGGGGGTATTCAGTACTTC. Translating gives CASSYSSGGIQYF.

CDR3 residues: CAWSNPMWYGYTF. In DNA form, the CDR3 reads TGTGCCTGGAGTAACCCTATGTGGTATGGCTACACCTTC. V usage is TRBV30 and J usage is TRBJ1-2; the D is unclear. There are 13 residues in the CDR3. Per the germline V gene, CDR1 is GTSNPN and CDR2 is SVGIG (reference sequence). Between the trimmed V and J ends, which lost 2 bases and 5 bases, there was a span of 12 bases.

The chain links TRBV6-4 to TRBJ1-1; TRBD1 is a possible D gene (5 bases). The CDR3 extends over 13 amino acids. Germline lookup yields CDR1 MRHNA and CDR2 SNTAGT. Deletions cut 4 bases from V and 4 bases from J, with 10 bases between. CDR3 nucleotide sequence: TGTGCCAGCAGTGGGGGGGTCGGCACTGAAGCTTTCTTT. Protein product: CASSGGVGTEAFF.

This clone showed up just once. The chain employs TRBV7-9 and TRBJ1-3; D is uncertain. V lost 4 bases, J lost 4 bases, and 14 bases lay in between. Germline CDR1 SEHNR, CDR2 FQNEAQ (reference sequence). The CDR3 length is 15 residues. As DNA, the CDR3 is TGTGCCAGCAGCTCTCAGCCAGGTTCCGGAAACACCATATATTTT. Translated: CASSSQPGSGNTIYF.

The chain carries TRBV6-5 and TRBJ2-2, with TRBD1 matching 7 bases. This CDR3 region has 15 residues. V lost 4 bases and J lost 0; bases outside the gene matches: 2. Germline CDR1 is MNHEY and CDR2 is SVGAGI. The CDR3: CASSSGTANTGELFF. The CDR3 DNA sequence: TGTGCCAGCAGTTCGGGGACAGCGAACACCGGGGAGCTGTTTTTT.

This chain links TRBV7-2 with TRBJ2-1; 7 nucleotides agree with TRBD2. The CDR3 is made up of 15 amino acids. Looked up from germline, CDR1 is SGHTA and CDR2 is FQGNSA. V shed 3 bases and J 3 bases; nucleotides not matched to a gene: 5. CDR3 bases: TGTGCCAGCAGCTTTGGGGACTACTTCTACAATGAGCAGTTCTTC. Residues: CASSFGDYFYNEQFF.

Worth noting for this clone: Its ends do not fully match the called genes, so a read error is possible. V is TRBV7-2 and J is TRBJ2-5; D remains unclear. Germline CDR1 reads SGHTA; CDR2 reads FQGNSA. The CDR3 contains 13 residues. CDR3 protein: CASSYTVVQTRYF. DNA for the CDR3: TGTGCCAGCAGCTATACAGTCGTGCAGACCCGGTACTTC.

V and J are TRBV6-1 and TRBJ2-7; 7 positions match TRBD1. The ends lost 7 bases at V and 1 base at J; junction bases unmatched: 7. CDR1 MNHNS and CDR2 SASEGT come from the germline V gene. The CDR3 loop spans 14 amino acids. CDR3 protein: CASKTGITSYEQYF. In nucleotides, the CDR3 is TGTGCCAGCAAGACAGGGATCACATCCTACGAGCAGTACTTC.